This T cell receptor (beta chain) was sequenced in a study of T cells after posttransplantation cyclophosphamide. Trimming at V came to 7 bases and at J to 7 bases, leaving 10 bases not matched to a gene. CDR3 length equals 15 residues. Germline CDR1 LNHDA, CDR2 SQIVND (reference sequence). General study results and limits: Skin or GI-infiltrating T cells shared few TRB sequences with blood. Recipient CMV seropositivity and CMV reactivation strongly tracked TRB clonality.

Produced via immunoSEQ multiplex PCR; TCRdb's table is partial and in-frame only. The profile shows thousands of clones, 69% of them singletons. In the case of this clone: The antigen remains undetermined.

Treatment was busulfan-fludarabine conditioning, a marrow graft, and cyclophosphamide on days +3 and +4. This sequence originates from a female patient in her forties who received an allogeneic stem cell transplant from a related donor, was CMV-positive, and had no GVHD. The graft donor may have contributed some T cells. The specimen comprised CD8+ T cells sorted from PBMCs, sampled around 1,100 days after allogeneic stem cell transplant with posttransplant cyclophosphamide. The chain links TRBV19 to TRBJ2-1, with 10 nucleotides matching TRBD2. The CDR3 loop reads CASTITSGAANEQFF. CDR3 in DNA: TGTGCCAGTACCATTACTAGCGGGGCCGCTAATGAGCAGTTCTTC.